The sequence of this T cell receptor (beta chain) was determined in a study of T cell changes during pregnancy in multiple sclerosis. Libraries were prepared by immunoSEQ multiplex PCR; TCRdb keeps only in-frame clonotypes and omits some of them. The sample has fewer than 50,000 clones, roughly 90% seen once. In germline, CDR1 is SGHAT, CDR2 FQNNGV. V gave up 0 bases and J gave up 6 bases, with 12 bases separating them. The length of the CDR3 is 15 residues. V and J are TRBV11-2 and TRBJ1-5; a weak D match, TRBD1 (5 bases). Material: peripheral blood, obtained in the second trimester of pregnancy. This TCR was recovered from a female donor in good health, enrolled as a control in a pregnancy study. CDR3 loop: CASSLDHGGPQPQHF. The CDR3 nucleotides are TGTGCCAGCAGCTTAGATCACGGGGGACCTCAGCCCCAGCATTTT.